Here is one TCR beta chain with its context. Its specificity is unknown. A junction end diverges from the germline sequence, so it may reflect a read error. The V gene's germline CDR1 is SNHLY and CDR2 FYNNEI. The CDR3 runs to 14 residues. This record comes from a study of T cells in Graves' hyperthyroidism and ophthalmopathy. Researchers amplified the TCR beta CDR3 regions from RNA transcripts. TCR CDR3 underwent first-round RT-PCR with the HTBI primer set. MiXCR, applied by TCRdb to the multiplex PCR reads, yields one record per CDR3 protein. The sample lists 350,000 or so distinct CDR3 sequences; over 15% were seen once. General study results and limits: Researchers found most expanded thyroid clonotypes above 0.001 in blood as well.

The material sequenced was blood. This TCR came from a middle-aged woman with Graves' ophthalmopathy. This chain uses TRBV2 with TRBJ1-1; perhaps TRBD1 as D (6 bases). The CDR3 nucleotides are TGTGCCACGCTCCGGGTCAGGGGTCGGGGTGAAGCTTCCTTT. It yields the protein CATLRVRGRGEASF.